This is a list of T cell receptor beta chains from one sample in a study of T-cell memory formation after mild COVID-19. TCRdb reprocessed the 5' RACE reads via MiXCR and lists one record per CDR3 protein. The data contain 250,000 to 300,000 distinct CDR3 sequences, 15% to 20% of them singletons. Sequencing was done on a sample of PBMCs or a T cell subset sorted from them (not recorded which). These receptor sequences come from a man aged 18-30 years who had mild COVID-19 (a few samples of this study predate the infection). Cell type and time point are not known. Both conserved end residues are part of each CDR3. The D gene is left open where the match is weak. Expanded clones get a size class; other rows say once, few or many, or leave the size out.

V gene	clone size	CDR3 length	D gene	J gene	CDR3 protein	CDR3 DNA
TRBV6-2/TRBV6-3	few	17	TRBD1	TRBJ2-7	CASRLNRGLPIRYEQYF	TGTGCCAGCAGGCTCAACAGGGGGCTCCCCATCCGTTACGAGCAGTACTTC
TRBV11-2	NA	17	TRBD2	TRBJ2-1	CASSPTSGGAGWNEQFF	TGTGCCAGCAGCCCCACTAGCGGGGGGGCCGGTTGGAATGAGCAGTTCTTC
TRBV3-1	NA	16	TRBD2	TRBJ2-3	CASSQDPGLFTDTQYF	TGTGCCAGCAGCCAAGATCCGGGACTATTCACAGATACGCAGTATTTT
TRBV7-3	few	14	TRBD1	TRBJ1-1	CASSPQGADTEAFF	TGTGCCAGCAGCCCACAGGGGGCAGACACTGAAGCTTTCTTT
TRBV7-2	NA	15	NA	TRBJ1-3	CASSFHTGSGNTIYF	TGTGCCAGCAGTTTTCACACGGGCTCTGGAAACACCATATATTTT
TRBV5-1	NA	14	NA	TRBJ2-3	CASSLGEGSDTQYF	TGCGCCAGCAGCTTGGGGGAAGGCTCGGATACGCAGTATTTT
TRBV9	many	17	NA	TRBJ2-7	CASSVAGRPSNPGEQYF	TGTGCCAGCAGCGTAGCTGGGCGGCCTTCGAACCCGGGGGAGCAGTACTTC
TRBV6-5	NA	16	NA	TRBJ2-3	CASSYSSVPGGDTQYF	TGTGCCAGCAGTTACTCGTCGGTCCCGGGCGGGGATACGCAGTATTTT
TRBV18	few	16	NA	TRBJ2-1	CASSPPAGASYNEQFF	TGTGCCAGCTCACCACCGGCGGGGGCCTCCTACAATGAGCAGTTCTTC
TRBV7-9	few	15	TRBD1	TRBJ2-7	CASSSQTGSSYEQYF	TGTGCCAGCAGCTCCCAGACAGGGAGCTCCTACGAGCAGTACTTC
TRBV20-1	many	17	NA	TRBJ2-1	CSAQETFSRTLNNEQFF	TGCAGTGCCCAGGAAACGTTTTCTCGGACATTGAACAATGAGCAGTTCTTC
TRBV4-1	NA	17	TRBD1	TRBJ1-5	CASSQGIGQARNQPQHF	TGCGCCAGCAGCCAGGGCATCGGACAGGCCCGCAATCAGCCCCAGCATTTT
TRBV11-2	few	17	TRBD2	TRBJ2-2	CASSSSSGGRFTGELFF	TGTGCCAGCAGCTCATCTAGCGGGGGGAGGTTCACCGGGGAGCTGTTTTTT
TRBV12-3/TRBV12-4	many	15	TRBD1	TRBJ2-3	CASRPRQGATDTQYF	TGTGCCAGCAGGCCTAGACAGGGGGCCACAGATACGCAGTATTTT
TRBV20-1	NA	12	NA	TRBJ1-2	CSARETQWGYTF	TGCAGTGCTAGAGAGACCCAGTGGGGCTACACCTTC
TRBV4-1	few	15	NA	TRBJ2-7	CASSQEPTVAYEQYF	TGCGCCAGCAGCCAAGAACCCACCGTCGCCTACGAGCAGTACTTC
TRBV4-3	NA	13	NA	TRBJ1-1	CASSQGSHTEAFF	TGCGCCAGCAGCCAAGGCAGCCACACTGAAGCTTTCTTT
TRBV7-6	NA	16	TRBD2	TRBJ2-1	CASSSRLAVSYNEQFF	TGTGCCAGCAGCTCTCGACTAGCGGTCTCCTACAATGAGCAGTTCTTC
TRBV9	few	15	TRBD2	TRBJ2-2	CASTLAGEDTGELFF	TGTGCCAGCACCTTAGCGGGGGAGGACACCGGGGAGCTGTTTTTT
TRBV2	NA	14	NA	TRBJ2-7	CASSYGLGSYEQYF	TGTGCCAGCAGTTATGGTCTCGGCTCCTACGAGCAGTACTTC
TRBV5-1	NA	15	TRBD2	TRBJ2-3	CASSIGLAGADTQYF	TGCGCCAGCAGCATTGGACTAGCGGGGGCAGATACGCAGTATTTT
TRBV7-9	few	16	NA	TRBJ1-4	CASSLVGTTLGEKLFF	TGTGCCAGCAGCTTAGTGGGAACCACCCTCGGTGAAAAACTGTTTTTT
TRBV6-1	NA	15	TRBD2	TRBJ2-2	CASTWDYANTGELFF	TGTGCCAGCACCTGGGACTACGCGAACACCGGGGAGCTGTTTTTT
TRBV7-3	NA	13	NA	TRBJ2-5	CASSLDYRGTQYF	TGTGCCAGCAGCTTGGATTACCGGGGGACCCAGTACTTC
TRBV7-2	NA	14	NA	TRBJ1-4	CASSGGVNLEKLFF	TGTGCCAGCAGCGGCGGAGTTAATTTGGAAAAACTGTTTTTT
TRBV20-1	NA	15	NA	TRBJ1-2	CSAPTPGRGGHGYTF	TGCAGTGCTCCTACACCGGGCAGGGGCGGACATGGCTACACCTTC
TRBV30	NA	12	NA	TRBJ2-7	CAWRGVRYEQYF	TGTGCCTGGAGGGGGGTCCGGTACGAGCAGTACTTC
TRBV4-1	few	16	NA	TRBJ1-1	CASSQGWIRSNREAFF	TGCGCCAGCAGCCAAGGGTGGATTAGGAGTAACAGAGAAGCTTTCTTT
TRBV11-3	many	13	TRBD2	TRBJ2-2	CASSLAVTGELFF	TGTGCCAGCAGCCTAGCGGTCACCGGGGAGCTGTTTTTT
TRBV12-3/TRBV12-4	NA	12	NA	TRBJ1-1	CASGLGATEAFF	TGTGCCAGCGGGCTTGGGGCGACTGAAGCTTTCTTT
TRBV5-4	NA	12	NA	TRBJ1-1	CASSQETSEAFF	TGTGCCAGCAGCCAAGAGACATCTGAAGCTTTCTTT
TRBV5-1	NA	15	TRBD1	TRBJ2-5	CASSLLTGGQETQYF	TGCGCCAGCAGCTTGTTAACAGGGGGCCAAGAGACCCAGTACTTC
TRBV18	few	17	NA	TRBJ1-2	CASSPPSIRRGSSGYTF	TGTGCCAGCTCACCACCTTCCATCAGGAGAGGGTCGTCCGGCTACACCTTC
TRBV6-2/TRBV6-3	few	14	NA	TRBJ2-2	CASTAFPLTGELFF	TGTGCCAGCACCGCATTTCCGCTCACCGGGGAGCTGTTTTTT